Shown below are 28 T cell receptor beta chains from a single sample sequenced in a study of cytomegalovirus exposure and HLA in healthy donors. 60 Vbeta and 13 Jbeta primers were used in PCR. Sequencing was performed with immunoSEQ multiplex PCR; in TCRdb, only in-frame clones are kept and a portion is missing. This repertoire shows some 95,000 clones, 78% found once; its top ten account for roughly 4.3%. Sequencing was done on a sample of PBMCs. The receptors shown here come from a woman in her thirties or forties in good health and CMV-seropositive.

V usage is TRBV29-1 and J usage is TRBJ2-1, with D possibly being TRBD2 (5 bases). Germline V gives CDR1 SQVTM, CDR2 ANQGSEA. CDR3 size: 12 residues. Trimming took off 4 bases at V and 8 bases at J, with 12 bases between the two ends. As DNA, the CDR3 is TGCAGCGTTGGCACGCCCGGGGATGAGCAGTTCTTC. Translated, it gives CSVGTPGDEQFF.

The genes are TRBV10-3 and TRBJ1-3; possibly TRBD1 for D (6 bases). The CDR3 is made up of 15 amino acids. V was cut by 10 bases and J by 0 bases, with 16 bases left in between. In germline, CDR1 is ENHRY, CDR2 SYGVKD. This chain's CDR3 is CASFSGGSSGNTIYF. The CDR3 DNA follows: TGTGCCAGCTTTTCGGGGGGCAGCTCTGGAAACACCATATATTTT.

This rearrangement joins TRBV19 to TRBJ1-2; 7 positions match TRBD1. The CDR3 is 14 residues long. V gave up 7 bases and J gave up 2 bases; unmatched junction bases: 7. Germline CDR1 LNHDA, CDR2 SQIVND (reference sequence). The CDR3 DNA follows: TGTGCCAGTAAGCGTGACAGGGCCAACTATGGCTACACCTTC. This translates into CASKRDRANYGYTF.

Only a few counts were recorded for this clone. The chain recombines TRBV11-2 with TRBJ1-1, with unresolved D. The CDR3 loop spans 14 amino acids. V lost 0 bases and J 0 bases, leaving 5 bases between the germline ends. The germline gives CDR1 SGHAT, CDR2 FQNNGV. The CDR3 is CASSLDQVNTEAFF. DNA for the CDR3: TGTGCCAGCAGCTTAGATCAGGTGAACACTGAAGCTTTCTTT. Based on the CDR3 plus reference TRBV11-2 and TRBJ1-1, the full variable domain is EAGVAQSPRYKIIEKRQSVAFWCNPISGHATLYWYQQILGQGPKLLIQFQNNGVVDDSQLPKDRFSAERLKGVDSTLKIQPAKLEDSAVYLCASSLDQVNTEAFFGQGTRLTVV.

This sequence joins TRBV2 and TRBJ2-7; the match to TRBD2 covers 8 bases. Germline CDR1 reads SNHLY; CDR2 reads FYNNEI. V was pared by 6 bases and J by 4 bases, with 8 bases of the junction left unmatched. CDR3 size: 14 residues. The CDR3 sequence is CASRRASGPYEQYF. The DNA of the CDR3 is TGTGCCAGCAGGCGGGCTAGCGGGCCTTACGAGCAGTACTTC.

The rearrangement links TRBV19 to TRBJ2-4; the D gene is possibly TRBD2 (6 bases). The CDR3 has 14 residues. The germline V gene encodes CDR1 LNHDA and CDR2 SQIVND (reference sequence). Trimming left V 1 base short and J 6 bases short, with 10 bases between. The CDR3 DNA reads TGTGCCAGTAGTATAGGTGGGGGACTAAACATTCAGTACTTC. The encoded protein is CASSIGGGLNIQYF.

The rearrangement uses TRBV18 and TRBJ2-2; 7 bases are shared with TRBD2. Germline assignment: CDR1 KGHSH and CDR2 LQKENI. V lost 3 bases to trimming and J lost 8 bases; unmatched junction nucleotides: 3. The CDR3 contains 13 residues. The DNA for the CDR3 is TGTGCCAGCTCACCGGAAGCGGGAGGGGAGCTGTTTTTT. Protein sequence: CASSPEAGGELFF.

The rearrangement links TRBV15 to TRBJ1-2; D may be TRBD1 (5 bases). V was cut by 1 base and J by 3 bases, with 9 bases left in between. Per the germline V gene, CDR1 is LNHNV and CDR2 is YYDKDF (reference sequence). The length of the CDR3 is 14 residues. CDR3 loop: CATSRAAGYYGYTF. The CDR3 bases are TGTGCCACCAGCAGAGCAGCAGGGTACTATGGCTACACCTTC.

V is TRBV2 and J is TRBJ1-1; D possibly corresponds to TRBD1 (5 bases). With 5 bases removed from V and 1 base from J, the gap between germline ends came to 17 bases. CDR3 length equals 16 residues. Germline V lookup: CDR1 SNHLY, CDR2 FYNNEI. CDR3 DNA: TGTGCCAGCAGTAACAGACGGGGGGTATGGAACACTGAAGCTTTCTTT. Residues: CASSNRRGVWNTEAFF.

The gene calls are TRBV5-1 and TRBJ2-3, with 10 bases aligning to TRBD2. The V segment lost 4 bases and the J segment 6 bases; nucleotides outside the gene matches: 11. Germline V gene data show CDR1 as SGHRS and CDR2 as YFSETQ. The CDR3 is 16 amino acids. The CDR3 loop is CASSAGTSAEADTQYF. The CDR3 DNA reads as TGCGCCAGCAGCGCCGGGACTAGCGCCGAAGCGGATACGCAGTATTTT.

The chain has TRBV5-1 and TRBJ2-7; D is perhaps TRBD1 (6 bases). The V gene's germline CDR1 is SGHRS and CDR2 YFSETQ. This CDR3 contains 14 residues. Trimming shortened V by 2 bases and J by 2 bases, and 11 bases separated the two germline ends. The CDR3 nucleotides read TGCGCCAGCAGCTTCGGACAGACAACCTACGAGCAGTACTTC. This codes for CASSFGQTTYEQYF. Full variable domain (missing parts from reference TRBV5-1 and TRBJ2-7): KAGVTQTPRYLIKTRGQQVTLSCSPISGHRSVSWYQQTPGQGLQFLFEYFSETQRNKGNFPGRFSGRQFSNSRSEMNVSTLELGDSALYLCASSFGQTTYEQYFGPGTRLTVT.

The CDR3: CASSSTSEEDNEQFF. The CDR3 bases are TGTGCCAGCAGTTCGACTAGCGAAGAAGATAATGAGCAGTTCTTC. The chain couples TRBV6-6 to TRBJ2-1, with 8 bases lining up with TRBD2. Germline values: CDR1 MNHNY, CDR2 SVGAGI (reference sequence). This CDR3 comprises 15 residues. J was trimmed by 7 bases and V by 4 bases; bases with no gene match: 9.

In this sample, this clone turned up once. This chain links TRBV10-2 with TRBJ2-2; TRBD1 is a possible D gene (5 bases). Trimming stripped 8 bases from V and 7 bases from J, with 14 bases between. The CDR3 has 13 amino acids. The germline gives CDR1 WSHSY, CDR2 SAAADI. Written as DNA, the CDR3 is TGCGCCAGCGAGACAGCGCATGGCGGGGAGCTGTTTTTT. Encoded protein: CASETAHGGELFF.

The chain couples TRBV27 to TRBJ2-7; the match to TRBD1 covers 9 bases. Germline CDR1 is MNHEY and CDR2 is SMNVEV (reference sequence). CDR3 length: 14 residues. Trimming removed 5 bases from V and 6 bases from J; junction bases left unmatched: 8. The CDR3 loop reads CASSPPGQGGEQYF. CDR3 nucleotides: TGTGCCAGCAGTCCTCCGGGACAGGGCGGCGAGCAGTACTTC.

V gene TRBV9 combines with J gene TRBJ2-1; 7 bases align to TRBD2. Germline values: CDR1 SGDLS, CDR2 YYNGEE. This CDR3 comprises 14 residues. V lost 2 bases and J lost 7; bases outside the gene matches: 6. The DNA for the CDR3 is TGTGCCAGCAGCGTCTCGTCGCGGGAGAATGAGCAGTTCTTC. It encodes CASSVSSRENEQFF.

The chain employs TRBV5-6 and TRBJ2-2; 14 positions agree with TRBD2. J gave up 3 bases and V 3 bases, and 1 base lay outside the gene matches. CDR1 and CDR2 from the germline V gene are SGHDT and YYEEEE. The CDR3 loop spans 16 amino acids. CDR3 DNA: TGTGCCAGCAGCTGGGGACTAGCGGGAGACACCGGGGAGCTGTTTTTT. It specifies CASSWGLAGDTGELFF.

The chain joins TRBV28 to TRBJ2-7; TRBD2 agrees at 12 bases. V lost 4 bases to trimming and J lost 3 bases; unmatched junction nucleotides: 7. CDR3 length equals 16 residues. The germline gives CDR1 MDHEN, CDR2 SYDVKM. This CDR3 reads CASSSLTSGSFYEQYF. In nucleotides, the CDR3 is TGTGCCAGCAGTTCCCTGACTAGCGGGAGTTTCTACGAGCAGTACTTC.

The chain carries TRBV5-4 and TRBJ2-1; TRBD2 aligns across 12 bases. The CDR3 length is 18 residues. Germline lookup yields CDR1 SGHNT and CDR2 YYREEE (reference sequence). V gave up 0 bases and J gave up 0 bases; unmatched junction bases: 4. The CDR3 DNA reads as TGTGCCAGCAGCTTGGCTAGCGGGAGGGCTAGCTCCTACAATGAGCAGTTCTTC. Protein: CASSLASGRASSYNEQFF.

The count of this clone is one. The chain uses TRBV10-3 and TRBJ2-1, with D possibly matching TRBD2 (7 bases). Deletions cut 10 bases from V and 2 bases from J, with 21 bases between. CDR3 size: 16 residues. Germline values: CDR1 ENHRY, CDR2 SYGVKD. The CDR3 DNA reads TGTGCCACTTTGAGACCTAGGGGGGGCCCCTACAATGAGCAGTTCTTC. This gives the protein CATLRPRGGPYNEQFF.

V gene TRBV23-1 combines with J gene TRBJ2-1, with D possibly matching TRBD1 (5 bases). TRBV23-1 is an ORF, with its function uncertain. The V and J ends lost 0 bases and 5 bases respectively, with 20 bases between them. CDR3 length equals 18 residues. The CDR3 here is CASSQSNPGFRLDNEQFF. The CDR3 DNA sequence: TGCGCCAGCAGTCAATCAAATCCAGGGTTCCGGCTGGACAATGAGCAGTTCTTC.

The chain couples TRBV11-2 to TRBJ2-1, with D unresolved. The CDR3 is made up of 14 amino acids. V was trimmed by 3 bases and J by 1 base, leaving 7 bases between them. Germline V gives CDR1 SGHAT, CDR2 FQNNGV. This CDR3 is CASSFLVSYNEQFF. The CDR3 DNA follows: TGTGCCAGCAGCTTCCTAGTTTCCTACAATGAGCAGTTCTTC.

CDR3 sequence (DNA): TGTGCCAGCAGCTTGGCCGGGACTAGCAGCGCAGATACGCAGTATTTT. It yields the protein CASSLAGTSSADTQYF. The chain employs TRBV5-4 and TRBJ2-3, with 9 bases aligning to TRBD2. V shed 0 bases, J shed 4 bases, and the junction held 6 bases outside the gene matches. This CDR3 contains 16 residues. Germline-derived CDR1 and CDR2 are SGHNT and YYREEE (reference sequence).

This sequence joins TRBV7-9 and TRBJ2-7; 16 positions agree with TRBD2. The germline V gene has CDR1 SEHNR and CDR2 FQNEAQ (reference sequence). The CDR3 loop spans 18 amino acids. V gave up 5 bases and J gave up 2 bases; unmatched junction bases: 9. The CDR3 sequence: CASSPRGGLAGGPYEQYF. The CDR3 DNA is TGTGCCAGCAGCCCGAGGGGGGGACTAGCGGGAGGGCCCTACGAGCAGTACTTC. Full variable domain (remainder filled in from reference TRBV7-9 and TRBJ2-7): DTGVSQNPRHKITKRGQNVTFRCDPISEHNRLYWYRQTLGQGPEFLTYFQNEAQLEKSRLLSDRFSAERPKGSFSTLEIQRTEQGDSAMYLCASSPRGGLAGGPYEQYFGPGTRLTVT.

This sequence joins TRBV9 and TRBJ1-2; D uncertain. V was cut by 4 bases and J by 2 bases, with 12 bases left in between. In germline, CDR1 is SGDLS, CDR2 YYNGEE. CDR3 size: 14 residues. This CDR3 is CASSPLVVNYGYTF. The CDR3 DNA reads TGTGCCAGCAGCCCATTAGTAGTGAACTATGGCTACACCTTC.

In its sample, this clone was seen once. DNA of the CDR3: TGCGCCAGCAGCCCTCCCGGGACAGGGACCTACGAGCAGTACTTC. Translated, it gives CASSPPGTGTYEQYF. V is TRBV4-1 and J is TRBJ2-5; 9 bases match TRBD1. The J call may be wrong; the DNA end is better matched by TRBJ2-7. In germline, CDR1 is MGHRA, CDR2 YSYEKL. The length of the CDR3 is 15 residues.

The chain has TRBV11-2 and TRBJ2-7; 12 bases line up with TRBD2. V was clipped by 5 bases and J by 2 bases; unmatched bases: 10. This CDR3 region has 17 residues. The germline gives CDR1 SGHAT, CDR2 FQNNGV. The CDR3: CASSPRSLAGGPYEQYF. The DNA for the CDR3 is TGTGCCAGCAGCCCCCGAAGCCTAGCGGGAGGGCCCTACGAGCAGTACTTC.

The chain employs TRBV2 and TRBJ2-7; 7 bases fit TRBD2. This CDR3 has 15 residues. V trimming: 4 bases; J trimming: 3 bases; junction bases outside the gene matches: 9. The germline V gene has CDR1 SNHLY and CDR2 FYNNEI. This chain's CDR3 is CASSGSSGRVYEQYF. The DNA for the CDR3 is TGTGCCAGCAGTGGGAGTAGCGGGCGGGTCTACGAGCAGTACTTC.

This chain connects TRBV27 to TRBJ2-5; D may be TRBD2 (5 bases). This CDR3 has 13 residues. CDR1 is MNHEY, CDR2 SMNVEV, per germline (reference sequence). V shed 8 bases and J shed 1 base, with 11 bases lying between them. The CDR3 here is CASQLGFQETQYF. For the CDR3, the DNA is TGTGCCAGCCAACTAGGATTCCAAGAGACCCAGTACTTC.